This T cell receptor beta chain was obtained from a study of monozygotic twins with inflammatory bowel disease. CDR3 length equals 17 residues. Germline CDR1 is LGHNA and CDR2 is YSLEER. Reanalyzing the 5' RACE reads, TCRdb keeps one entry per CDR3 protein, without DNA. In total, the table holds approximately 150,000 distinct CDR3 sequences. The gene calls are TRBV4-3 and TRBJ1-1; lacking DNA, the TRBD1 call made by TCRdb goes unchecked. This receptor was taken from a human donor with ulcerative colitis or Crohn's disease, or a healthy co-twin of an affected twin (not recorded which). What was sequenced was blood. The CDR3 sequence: CASSRTWQGAPGTEAFF.